This T cell receptor beta chain was sequenced in a study of neurological immune-mediated disorders. TCRdb redid the calling of the 5' RACE reads with MiXCR, one entry per CDR3 protein. The table includes under 130,000 distinct CDR3 sequences, about a tenth detected once. As for time point: longitudinal time-point 3. This clonotype was detected many times. The V and J ends lost 1 base and 7 bases respectively, with 8 bases between them. Germline V gene lookup returns CDR1 SGHDN and CDR2 FVKESK. This CDR3 region has 14 residues. The chain couples TRBV14 to TRBJ1-6, with D uncertain. The sequence was collected from a female donor with HTLV-1-associated myelopathy (HAM/TSP). Sequencing input: PBMCs. The CDR3 nucleotides read TGTGCCAGCAGCCAAGGGAAGGTGAATTCACCCCTCCACTTT. Protein product: CASSQGKVNSPLHF.